Listed here are 20 T cell receptor beta chains from one sample, sequenced in a study of T cells in Graves' hyperthyroidism and ophthalmopathy. Amplification targeted TCR beta CDR3 regions from RNA transcripts. In the first-round RT-PCR of the TCR CDR3, the HTBI primer set was used. TCRdb re-called the multiplex PCR reads with MiXCR, one entry per CDR3 protein. The data show 270,000 or so distinct CDR3 sequences, around a quarter seen once. Sequencing was done on a sample of blood. The source is a man aged 35 to 55 with Graves' hyperthyroidism that later progressed to Graves' ophthalmopathy.

This clonotype was counted ten times or more. The chain carries TRBV11-2 and TRBJ1-1, with D hard to call. CDR1 is SGHAT and CDR2 is FQNNGV in the germline V gene. The CDR3 sequence is 13 residues long. The ends were cut back, 6 bases at V and 3 bases at J, with 11 bases in the middle. The CDR3 sequence is CASSPRADTEAFF. Written as DNA, the CDR3 is TGTGCCAGCAGTCCAAGGGCGGACACTGAAGCTTTCTTT.

The rearrangement joins TRBV28 to TRBJ1-1; 7 bases fit TRBD1. V was pared by 5 bases and J by 7 bases, with 10 bases of the junction left unmatched. Germline CDR1 and CDR2: MDHEN and SYDVKM. CDR3 length: 14 amino acids. The DNA for the CDR3 is TGTGCCAGCAGTCGAGGGGGCTCGGGCGGTGAAGCTTTCTTT. Translated, it gives CASSRGGSGGEAFF.

This clonotype was seen ten or more times. This rearrangement joins TRBV12-3 or TRBV12-4 to TRBJ2-2; 7 nucleotides agree with TRBD1. The length of the CDR3 is 14 residues. Losses at the gene ends were 7 bases for V and 5 bases for J; bases not matched to a gene: 7. The CDR3 DNA follows: TGTGCCAGCACAAGACAGGGTCGAACCGGGGAGCTGTTTTTT. Translated, it gives CASTRQGRTGELFF.

This clonotype was found many times. A read error may produce the germline difference seen at one junction end. The chain employs TRBV7-6 and TRBJ2-5, with TRBD2 identical over 7 bases. The CDR3 is 17 residues long. Germline V gene data show CDR1 as SGHVS and CDR2 as FNYEAQ. The chain's CDR3 is CASSSGSFVAAGETQCF. The CDR3 nucleotides are TGTGCCAGCAGCTCAGGGAGTTTTGTGGCCGCGGGAGAGACCCAGTGCTTC.

As concerns this clonotype: Germline and junction disagree at one end, which may indicate a read error. CDR3 in DNA: TGTGCCAGCAGTCTAGGGGGGACTGAATCTTTCTTT. Translating gives CASSLGGTESFF. The rearrangement links TRBV12-3 or TRBV12-4 to TRBJ1-1, with D possibly being TRBD1 (6 bases). The CDR3 is made up of 12 amino acids.

The chain uses TRBV30 and TRBJ2-5; 10 bases are a match to TRBD1. The CDR3 spans 13 residues. CDR1 and CDR2 from the germline V gene are GTSNPN and SVGIG (reference sequence). V dropped 1 base and J dropped 7; count of bases not matched to a gene: 3. The CDR3 reads CAWSGQGAGTQYF. In DNA form, the CDR3 reads TGTGCCTGGAGTGGACAGGGGGCTGGGACCCAGTACTTC.

At least ten counts were recorded for this clonotype. The V gene is TRBV29-1, the J gene TRBJ1-1; D gene uncertain. In germline, CDR1 is SQVTM, CDR2 ANQGSEA. The CDR3 covers 15 residues. V dropped 1 base and J dropped 5 bases, with 17 bases sitting between them. CDR3 in DNA: TGCAGCGTTGAAGGTCAGGTCCGAAGCCTAACTGAAGCTTTCTTT. Its translation is CSVEGQVRSLTEAFF. Based on the CDR3 plus reference TRBV29-1 and TRBJ1-1, the full variable domain is SAVISQKPSRDICQRGTSLTIQCQVDSQVTMMFWYRQQPGQSLTLIATANQGSEATYESGFVIDKFPISRPNLTFSTLTVSNMSPEDSSIYLCSVEGQVRSLTEAFFGQGTRLTVV.

There are many counts of this clonotype. The genes are TRBV6-5 and TRBJ1-1, with D unclear. The CDR3 extends over 17 amino acids. From germline, CDR1 is MNHEY and CDR2 SVGAGI. V gave up 0 bases and J gave up 0 bases, with 14 bases separating them. This CDR3 reads CASSYSGHSGMNTEAFF. The CDR3 DNA follows: TGTGCCAGCAGTTACTCGGGCCACAGCGGGATGAACACTGAAGCTTTCTTT.

This rearrangement joins TRBV6-5 to TRBJ2-7; D possibly uses TRBD1 or TRBD2 (5 bases each). The CDR3 sequence is 16 residues long. The V end lost 0 bases, the J end lost 1 base, and 13 bases lay between the germline ends. Looked up from germline, CDR1 is MNHEY and CDR2 is SVGAGI. The CDR3 loop reads CASSYSIPGSSYEQYF. The CDR3 nucleotides are TGTGCCAGCAGTTACTCCATACCAGGGAGTTCCTACGAGCAGTACTTC.

In its sample, this clonotype was seen many times. This chain connects TRBV7-3 to TRBJ2-5, with D possibly matching TRBD1 (5 bases). V was pared by 2 bases and J by 0 bases, with 7 bases between. The CDR3 has 14 amino acids. Germline V lookup: CDR1 SGHTA, CDR2 FQGTGA. The CDR3 sequence is CASSLSGNQETQYF. The CDR3 DNA sequence: TGTGCCAGCAGCTTATCAGGGAACCAAGAGACCCAGTACTTC. The whole variable domain, filled in from reference TRBV7-3 and TRBJ2-5, reads GAGVSQTPSNKVTEKGKYVELRCDPISGHTALYWYRQSLGQGPEFLIYFQGTGAADDSGLPNDRFFAVRPEGSVSTLKIQRTERGDSAVYLCASSLSGNQETQYFGPGTRLLVL.

This clonotype came up many times. CDR3 nucleotide sequence: TGCGCCAGCAGCTTGGCCATATCGGGGGTTGCGAACACTGAAGCTTTCTTT. It codes for CASSLAISGVANTEAFF. The gene calls are TRBV5-1 and TRBJ1-1, with D possibly being TRBD1 (5 bases). The CDR3 is 17 amino acids. V shed 0 bases and J shed 1 base, with 16 bases lying between them. Germline CDR1 SGHRS, CDR2 YFSETQ.

This clonotype was recorded at least ten times. The chain couples TRBV2 to TRBJ1-1, with D unresolved. This CDR3 contains 14 residues. The germline V gene has CDR1 SNHLY and CDR2 FYNNEI. The V end was cut by 6 bases, the J end by 0 bases, with 11 bases between. Here the CDR3 reads CASSGHQLNTEAFF. CDR3 coding DNA: TGTGCCAGCAGCGGCCATCAGCTGAACACTGAAGCTTTCTTT.

The sample holds many counts of this clonotype. The chain links TRBV5-1 to TRBJ1-2, with D possibly TRBD1 on 6 matching bases. This CDR3 comprises 15 residues. Trimming stripped 0 bases from V and 5 bases from J, with 14 bases between. Germline CDR1 is SGHRS and CDR2 is YFSETQ. CDR3 DNA: TGCGCCAGCAGCTTGGTTTTGGGGGCGGAATATGGCTACACCTTC. Protein product: CASSLVLGAEYGYTF.

This clonotype was counted at least ten times. The V gene is TRBV7-9, the J gene TRBJ2-7; possibly TRBD1 or TRBD2 for D (5 bases each). Germline V gene lookup returns CDR1 SEHNR and CDR2 FQNEAQ (reference sequence). This CDR3 has 15 residues. The V gene lost 5 bases and the J gene lost 2 bases, with 16 bases spanning the gap. CDR3: CASSLGGGTAYEQYF. Here the CDR3 DNA reads TGTGCCAGCAGCCTAGGTGGGGGAACAGCCTACGAGCAGTACTTC.

This clonotype was seen more than once but under ten times. This chain links TRBV2 with TRBJ2-5; TRBD1 is a possible D gene (5 bases). The CDR3 contains 12 residues. V was trimmed by 8 bases and J by 4 bases, leaving 11 bases between them. CDR1 and CDR2 (germline): SNHLY, FYNNEI. The CDR3 region has the DNA TGTGCCAGCGGCAGGGAAGGAGAGACCCAGTACTTC. Translating gives CASGREGETQYF.

This sequence joins TRBV20-1 and TRBJ2-7, with 12 bases lining up with TRBD2. Germline V gives CDR1 DFQATT, CDR2 SNEGSKA (reference sequence). The ends lost 6 bases at V and 1 base at J; junction bases unmatched: 7. The CDR3 has 15 amino acids. CDR3 amino acids: CSAQRLAGGSYEQYF. In nucleotides, the CDR3 is TGCAGTGCCCAGAGGCTAGCGGGAGGGTCCTACGAGCAGTACTTC.

The chain recombines TRBV12-3 or TRBV12-4 with TRBJ2-7; D unresolved. V was cut by 6 bases and J by 1 base, with 19 bases left in between. The CDR3 extends over 16 amino acids. The CDR3 DNA sequence: TGTGCCAGCAGGCGCGACTTGGGGTTGCGGTCCTACGAGCAGTACTTC. As protein: CASRRDLGLRSYEQYF.

This clonotype was observed many times. The chain links TRBV28 to TRBJ1-5; D gene ambiguous. The V gene lost 8 bases and the J gene lost 11 bases, with 13 bases spanning the gap. The CDR3 has 11 residues. The germline gives CDR1 MDHEN, CDR2 SYDVKM. The CDR3 DNA reads TGTGCCAGCGGTCTAGCTGGGGCCCAGCATTTT. The encoded protein is CASGLAGAQHF.

The V and J genes are TRBV6-1 and TRBJ2-7; either TRBD1 or TRBD2 may supply D (5 bases each). Trimming removed 4 bases from V and 6 bases from J, with 13 bases in between. This CDR3 has 13 amino acids. The germline CDR1 and CDR2 sequences are MNHNS and SASEGT. CDR3 coding DNA: TGTGCCAGCAGTGCCACGGGACCCGCCGAGCAGTACTTC. This sequence encodes CASSATGPAEQYF.

In this sample, this clonotype turned up once. J is TRBJ1-1 and V is TRBV2, with D tentatively TRBD1 (5 bases). This CDR3 region has 14 residues. V dropped 3 bases and J dropped 5 bases, with 13 bases sitting between them. Germline CDR1 SNHLY, CDR2 FYNNEI. The CDR3 DNA follows: TGTGCCAGCAGTGAGAGGATGGGGGGGACTGAAGCTTTCTTT. Its translation is CASSERMGGTEAFF.